The rows below give T cell receptor beta chains drawn from one sample of a study of T cell responses to AZD1222 COVID-19 vaccine. Sequencing was performed with immunoSEQ multiplex PCR; in TCRdb, only in-frame clones are kept and a portion is missing. The sample shows 120,000 or so clones, more than 85% of them seen only once. The sample in question was peripheral blood, obtained on day 0 of MenACWY control vaccination. These receptors were taken from an adult in good health. CDR3s include the opening cysteine and the closing phenylalanine or tryptophan. D genes are given only for firm matches. The size of a clone is reported for some rows only, either as once, few or many, or as a class for expanded clones.

V gene	clone size	D gene	J gene	CDR3 protein	CDR3 DNA
TRBV20-1	NA	NA	TRBJ1-1	CSASPGAMNTEAFF	TGCAGTGCTAGTCCGGGGGCGATGAACACTGAAGCTTTCTTT
TRBV27	NA	TRBD1	TRBJ1-5	CASSIYGTGNQPQHF	TGTGCCAGCAGTATCTACGGGACAGGGAATCAGCCCCAGCATTTT
TRBV7-9	NA	NA	TRBJ1-1	CASSLLRTNTEAFF	TGTGCCAGCAGCTTGCTACGGACGAACACTGAAGCTTTCTTT
TRBV11-3	NA	NA	TRBJ2-3	CASSPSATDTQYF	TGTGCCAGCAGCCCTTCCGCCACAGATACGCAGTATTTT
TRBV19	NA	NA	TRBJ2-7	CASRRDSVSYEQYF	TGTGCCAGTAGGCGGGACAGCGTCTCCTACGAGCAGTACTTC
TRBV6-5	NA	TRBD1	TRBJ1-1	CASSYRGLYTEAFF	TGTGCCAGCAGTTACAGGGGGCTCTACACTGAAGCTTTCTTT
TRBV27	NA	NA	TRBJ2-6	CASSLDLGGANVLTF	TGTGCCAGCAGCTTAGATCTGGGTGGGGCCAACGTCCTGACTTTC
TRBV24-1	NA	TRBD1	TRBJ2-5	CATSDWEQGVETQYF	TGTGCCACCAGTGATTGGGAACAGGGGGTGGAGACCCAGTACTTC
TRBV6-1	NA	TRBD1	TRBJ1-6	CASSDPGGIGNSPLHF	TGTGCCAGCAGTGACCCAGGGGGCATCGGGAATTCACCCCTCCACTTT
TRBV2	NA	NA	TRBJ2-4	CASTTPKYGRVQYF	TGTGCCAGCACCACCCCGAAGTACGGACGGGTTCAGTACTTC
TRBV12-5	NA	NA	TRBJ2-7	CASGRSYEQYF	TGTGCTAGTGGGAGGTCCTACGAGCAGTACTTC
TRBV19	NA	NA	TRBJ2-7	CASSISASTPEQYF	TGTGCCAGTAGTATATCAGCGAGCACGCCCGAGCAGTACTTC
TRBV5-1	once	NA	TRBJ1-4	CASSPSATNEKLFF	TGCGCCAGCAGCCCATCGGCAACTAATGAAAAACTGTTTTTT
TRBV4-2	few	TRBD1	TRBJ1-2	CASSPLDREGYTF	TGTGCCAGCAGCCCCTTGGACAGGGAAGGCTACACCTTC
TRBV5-1	NA	TRBD1	TRBJ1-2	CASSPRYDGQGRGGYTF	TGCGCCAGCAGCCCAAGATACGACGGACAGGGACGAGGTGGCTACACCTTC
TRBV15	NA	TRBD1	TRBJ2-7	CATSRDGVRGHEQYF	TGTGCCACCAGCAGAGATGGAGTGAGGGGGCACGAGCAGTACTTC
TRBV3-1/TRBV3-2	NA	TRBD2	TRBJ2-7	CASTVGGRSSYEQYF	TGTGCCAGCACCGTAGGCGGGAGGAGCTCCTACGAGCAGTACTTC
TRBV7-3	NA	NA	TRBJ2-3	CASSLSATPSTDTQYF	TGTGCCAGCAGCTTAAGCGCTACCCCTAGCACAGATACGCAGTATTTT
TRBV7-6	NA	TRBD2	TRBJ2-4	CASSLVSGTSWYF	TGTGCCAGCAGCTTAGTTTCCGGGACTAGCTGGTACTTC
TRBV7-9	NA	NA	TRBJ1-1	CASSLGTTNTEAFF	TGTGCCAGCAGCTTAGGGACAACGAACACTGAAGCTTTCTTT
TRBV5-8	NA	NA	TRBJ1-5	CASSQRDSNQPQHF	TGTGCCAGCAGCCAAAGGGATAGCAATCAGCCCCAGCATTTT
TRBV5-1	NA	NA	TRBJ1-1	CASSKAGAENVDTEAFF	TGCGCCAGCAGCAAAGCAGGGGCCGAGAATGTTGACACTGAAGCTTTCTTT
TRBV11-2	NA	NA	TRBJ2-7	CASSTELRLEQYF	TGTGCCAGCAGTACAGAGTTACGATTAGAGCAGTACTTC
TRBV5-4	NA	NA	TRBJ1-6	CASSFSAGNNSPLHF	TGTGCCAGCAGCTTCTCGGCAGGCAATAATTCACCCCTCCACTTT
TRBV6-5	NA	NA	TRBJ1-2	CASSYSAGAYGDYTF	TGTGCCAGCAGTTACTCGGCAGGGGCCTATGGTGACTACACCTTC
TRBV6-4	NA	NA	TRBJ1-2	CASRGGWGDGYGYTF	TGTGCCAGCAGGGGAGGTTGGGGTGACGGCTATGGCTACACCTTC
TRBV30	NA	TRBD2	TRBJ2-1	CAWTGTSVVDEQFF	TGTGCCTGGACCGGGACTAGCGTCGTAGATGAGCAGTTCTTC
TRBV27	NA	NA	TRBJ2-4	CASSLSGSIGNIQYF	TGTGCCAGCAGTTTATCAGGGAGTATAGGGAACATTCAGTACTTC
TRBV27	NA	NA	TRBJ1-4	CASSSRPPGYNEKLFF	TGTGCCAGCAGTTCCCGTCCCCCAGGATATAATGAAAAACTGTTTTTT
TRBV4-3	NA	NA	TRBJ1-4	CASSQDRGALGGEKLFF	TGCGCCAGCAGCCAAGACCGGGGAGCCCTCGGAGGTGAAAAACTGTTTTTT
TRBV19	NA	NA	TRBJ1-1	CASTIRQEAFF	TGTGCCAGTACCATCCGCCAGGAAGCTTTCTTT
TRBV5-1	NA	NA	TRBJ1-1	CASSSTSTGTNTEAFF	TGCGCCAGCAGCTCGACAAGTACAGGGACGAACACTGAAGCTTTCTTT
TRBV24-1	NA	TRBD1	TRBJ2-7	CATSDTGQGSSYEQYF	TGTGCCACCAGTGACACCGGACAGGGCAGCTCCTACGAGCAGTACTTC
TRBV30	NA	NA	TRBJ1-1	CAWNYGGNTEAFF	TGTGCCTGGAACTATGGGGGGAACACTGAAGCTTTCTTT
TRBV4-2	NA	NA	TRBJ2-1	CASSQDGGRDLSNEQFF	TGTGCCAGCAGCCAAGATGGTGGACGGGACCTCTCCAATGAGCAGTTCTTC
TRBV7-8	NA	NA	TRBJ2-7	CASSLVFSALVGGEQYF	TGTGCCAGCAGCTTAGTTTTTAGCGCCCTGGTGGGAGGCGAGCAGTACTTC
TRBV5-1	NA	NA	TRBJ1-3	CASSLGPVVSGNTIYF	TGCGCCAGCAGCTTGGGCCCGGTAGTCTCTGGAAACACCATATATTTT
TRBV6-5	NA	NA	TRBJ2-3	CASTAWGTDTQYF	TGTGCCAGCACGGCCTGGGGCACAGATACGCAGTATTTT
TRBV11-2	NA	TRBD2	TRBJ2-7	CASSPGTSGVNEQYF	TGTGCCAGCAGCCCAGGGACTAGCGGGGTGAATGAGCAGTACTTC
TRBV12-5	NA	NA	TRBJ2-1	CASGLDAKASSARKYNEQFF	TGTGCTAGTGGTTTGGACGCCAAAGCCAGCTCGGCCCGCAAATACAATGAGCAGTTCTTC
TRBV10-2	NA	NA	TRBJ1-6	CASSDKRDSPLHF	TGCGCCAGCAGTGATAAGAGGGATTCACCCCTCCACTTT
TRBV21-1	NA	NA	TRBJ2-6	CASSHTLDHPRGQHSGANVLTF	TGTGCCAGCAGCCATACACTAGACCACCCCCGTGGACAGCACTCTGGGGCCAACGTCCTGACTTTC
TRBV6-5	NA	NA	TRBJ1-1	CATQYQGNTEAFF	TGTGCCACCCAATATCAGGGGAACACTGAAGCTTTCTTT
TRBV4-2	NA	TRBD1	TRBJ2-7	CASSQEETGGSYEQYF	TGTGCCAGCAGCCAAGAGGAGACAGGGGGCTCCTACGAGCAGTACTTC
TRBV29-1	NA	NA	TRBJ2-5	CSVAGVVGETQYF	TGCAGCGTTGCGGGGGTGGTGGGAGAGACCCAGTACTTC
TRBV7-9	NA	TRBD2	TRBJ2-7	CASSFGRLAGALEQYF	TGTGCCAGCAGCTTCGGGCGACTAGCGGGAGCTCTTGAGCAGTACTTC
TRBV12-3/TRBV12-4	NA	TRBD1	TRBJ1-2	CASSLQGSGGYTF	TGTGCCAGCAGTCTACAGGGGTCGGGCGGCTACACCTTC